Listed below are T cell receptor beta chains from one sample, sequenced in a study of blood T cell repertoires in COVID-19. The repertoire was sequenced with immunoSEQ multiplex PCR; TCRdb's copy has only in-frame clones and lacks some. The table records some 320,000 clones, around nine tenths of them present only once. The sequencing input was PBMCs or T cells enriched from blood (not recorded which). The origin of the receptors is a man aged 55 to 70 who had recovered from COVID-19. Each CDR3 is given with its conserved first and last residue. The D gene is left open where the match is weak. Not every row has a clone size; where given, it reads once, few, many or a size class.

j_call v_call clone_size d_call cdr3_aa cdr3_nt
TRBJ1-1 TRBV7-9 . . CASSQDLIQGNTEAFF TGTGCCAGCAGCCAAGACCTTATACAGGGAAACACTGAAGCTTTCTTT
TRBJ1-5 TRBV6-2/TRBV6-3 . TRBD1 CASSPGGQGRNQPQHF TGTGCCAGCAGCCCGGGCGGACAGGGGCGAAATCAGCCCCAGCATTTT
TRBJ1-1 TRBV6-1 few . CASSDLVGLAEAFF TGTGCCAGCAGTGATCTGGTGGGGCTCGCTGAAGCTTTCTTT
TRBJ1-2 TRBV4-3 . . CASREGLGRYYGYTF TGCGCCAGCAGAGAGGGCCTCGGACGATACTATGGCTACACCTTC
TRBJ2-7 TRBV10-3 . TRBD2 CAISFSGGDNEQYF TGTGCCATCAGTTTTAGCGGGGGAGATAACGAGCAGTACTTC
TRBJ2-1 TRBV6-6 . . CASRKGLTYNEQFF TGTGCCAGCAGGAAGGGACTTACCTACAATGAGCAGTTCTTC
TRBJ2-7 TRBV2 . TRBD1 CASTKGADRGFYEQYF TGTGCCAGCACCAAGGGGGCGGACAGGGGATTCTACGAGCAGTACTTC
TRBJ2-4 TRBV11-1 . . CASSLARTAGQNIQYF TGTGCCAGCAGCTTAGCACGGACCGCGGGCCAAAACATTCAGTACTTC
TRBJ2-1 TRBV5-1 . TRBD2 CASSLAGLGGGQRRYEQFF TGCGCCAGCAGCTTAGCCGGACTAGGCGGCGGTCAAAGGCGCTATGAGCAGTTCTTC
TRBJ1-1 TRBV7-9 . TRBD1 CASIPPGQLNTEAFF TGTGCCAGCATCCCTCCGGGACAGCTGAACACTGAAGCTTTCTTT
TRBJ2-1 TRBV18 . . CASSPNEHNEQFF TGTGCCAGCTCACCTAACGAGCACAATGAGCAGTTCTTC
TRBJ1-1 TRBV5-4 . TRBD1 CASRYRGNTEAFF TGTGCCAGCAGGTACAGGGGGAACACTGAAGCTTTCTTT
TRBJ1-2 TRBV6-6 . . CASSLDSYGYTF TGTGCCAGCAGTTTGGACAGTTATGGCTACACCTTC
TRBJ2-7 TRBV27 . . CASSFGGAASYEQYF TGTGCCAGCAGTTTCGGCGGGGCGGCGTCCTACGAGCAGTACTTC
TRBJ2-1 TRBV11-2 . . CASSLTSEQFF TGTGCCAGCAGCCTGACAAGTGAGCAGTTCTTC
TRBJ1-2 TRBV10-2 . TRBD1 CASSGATGTGSYTF TGCGCCAGCAGTGGAGCTACCGGGACAGGGAGTTACACCTTC
TRBJ1-2 TRBV6-1 . TRBD1 CASSAENGQGVYGYTF TGTGCCAGCAGTGCAGAGAACGGACAGGGTGTCTATGGCTACACCTTC
TRBJ2-1 TRBV7-8 . . CASSLRPRRIYNEQFF TGTGCCAGCAGCTTAAGGCCGAGGCGGATCTACAATGAGCAGTTCTTC
TRBJ1-5 TRBV19 . . CASSILQNQPQHF TGTGCCAGTAGTATTCTCCAGAATCAGCCCCAGCATTTT
TRBJ1-5 TRBV20-1 . . CSAGENQPQHF TGCAGTGCTGGGGAGAATCAGCCCCAGCATTTT
TRBJ1-5 TRBV5-5 once . CASSFLIVNQPQHF TGTGCCAGCAGCTTTTTGATAGTCAATCAGCCCCAGCATTTT
TRBJ1-1 TRBV19 . . CASRYRTGNTEAFF TGTGCCAGTAGATACCGTACAGGGAACACTGAAGCTTTCTTT
TRBJ1-5 TRBV7-8 once . CASSSRGGRNQPQHF TGTGCCAGCAGCTCGCGGGGGGGCCGCAATCAGCCCCAGCATTTT
TRBJ2-5 TRBV7-2 . TRBD2 CASSQWTSPETQYF TGTGCCAGCAGCCAATGGACTAGCCCAGAGACCCAGTACTTC
TRBJ1-3 TRBV7-9 . . CASSLDTGNPGNTIYF TGTGCCAGCAGCTTAGATACAGGAAACCCTGGAAACACCATATATTTT
TRBJ2-7 TRBV3-1/TRBV3-2 few . CASSPRQGGGEQYF TGTGCCAGCAGCCCCCGACAGGGAGGTGGGGAGCAGTACTTC
TRBJ2-2 TRBV7-7 . TRBD1 CASSPSRTGLIGELFF TGTGCTAGCAGCCCATCCCGGACAGGTTTGATCGGGGAGCTGTTTTTT
TRBJ1-2 TRBV5-1 . . CASSSGQHYGYTF TGCGCCAGCAGTTCCGGACAGCACTATGGCTACACCTTC
TRBJ2-2 TRBV2 . TRBD1 CASTRTGANTGELFF TGTGCCAGCACTCGGACAGGGGCAAACACCGGGGAGCTGTTTTTT
TRBJ2-2 TRBV29-1 . . CSVGASGGELFF TGCAGCGTTGGAGCCTCCGGGGGTGAGCTGTTTTTT
TRBJ2-2 TRBV7-3 . . CASSSNLNTGELFF TGTGCCAGCAGCTCCAACTTGAACACCGGGGAGCTGTTTTTT
TRBJ2-1 TRBV5-1 . . CASGVSSYNEQFF TGCGCCAGCGGAGTGAGCTCCTACAATGAGCAGTTCTTC
TRBJ2-3 TRBV11-3 . TRBD2 CASSLEGRGLAGVGVTQYF TGTGCCAGCAGCTTAGAGGGCCGGGGACTAGCGGGAGTCGGAGTTACGCAGTATTTT
TRBJ2-1 TRBV6-5 . . CASSLLYNEQFF TGTGCCAGCTCCCTCCTTTACAATGAGCAGTTCTTC
TRBJ2-7 TRBV12-5 . . CASGLGREPYEQYF TGTGCTAGTGGTTTGGGACGGGAACCCTACGAGCAGTACTTC
TRBJ1-1 TRBV6-5 . . CASSYGGRGPNTEAFF TGTGCCAGCAGTTACGGCGGGAGGGGCCCGAACACTGAAGCTTTCTTT
TRBJ2-2 TRBV5-1 . . CASSLRTDRSGELFF TGCGCCAGCAGCCTACGAACTGACAGGTCCGGGGAGCTGTTTTTT
TRBJ1-5 TRBV3-1/TRBV3-2 . TRBD1 CASSQTGQGYQPQHF TGTGCCAGCAGCCAAACGGGACAGGGGTATCAGCCCCAGCATTTT
TRBJ2-5 TRBV4-2 . TRBD1 CASSQDGGTGVETQYF TGTGCCAGCAGCCAAGATGGGGGGACAGGGGTCGAGACCCAGTACTTC
TRBJ2-2 TRBV18 . . CASSPPNVFGGPTTGELFF TGTGCCAGCTCACCACCCAACGTCTTTGGGGGCCCCACCACCGGGGAGCTGTTTTTT
TRBJ1-4 TRBV7-2 once . CASSLMGGEKLFF TGTGCCAGCAGCTTGATGGGAGGCGAAAAACTGTTTTTT
TRBJ2-1 TRBV6-5 . . CASSYRQRGYNEQFF TGTGCCAGCAGTTACCGCCAGCGAGGTTACAATGAGCAGTTCTTC
TRBJ2-5 TRBV5-1 . TRBD2 CASSLTLTSGLETQYF TGCGCCAGCAGCTTAACCCTAACTAGCGGACTAGAGACCCAGTACTTC
TRBJ2-2 TRBV28 . . CASSFRDTGELFF TGTGCCAGCAGTTTCCGTGACACCGGGGAGCTGTTTTTT
TRBJ1-4 TRBV3-1/TRBV3-2 . . CASSPQGVREKLFF TGTGCCAGCAGTCCACAGGGAGTTCGTGAAAAACTGTTTTTT
TRBJ2-5 TRBV11-3 . TRBD2 CASSFGGSETQYF TGTGCCAGCAGCTTTGGCGGGAGTGAGACCCAGTACTTC
TRBJ2-3 TRBV9 once . CASTRTRNTDTQYF TGTGCCAGCACCCGGACAAGAAACACAGATACGCAGTATTTT
TRBJ2-1 TRBV9 . . CASSPSWGINEQFF TGTGCCAGCAGCCCCAGTTGGGGCATCAATGAGCAGTTCTTC
TRBJ1-1 TRBV19 . TRBD1 CASKFGGTGVFTEAFF TGTGCCAGTAAATTTGGAGGGACAGGGGTATTCACTGAAGCTTTCTTT
TRBJ1-5 TRBV7-9 . TRBD1 CASSQEQPGQQENQPQHF TGTGCCAGCAGTCAGGAACAACCGGGACAGCAGGAAAATCAGCCCCAGCATTTT
TRBJ1-1 TRBV15 . . CATSNRAAGNTEAFF TGTGCCACCAGCAACCGCGCCGCGGGGAACACTGAAGCTTTCTTT
TRBJ2-7 TRBV3-1/TRBV3-2 . . CASSPNKGVSYEQYF TGTGCCAGCAGCCCAAACAAAGGGGTCTCCTACGAGCAGTACTTC